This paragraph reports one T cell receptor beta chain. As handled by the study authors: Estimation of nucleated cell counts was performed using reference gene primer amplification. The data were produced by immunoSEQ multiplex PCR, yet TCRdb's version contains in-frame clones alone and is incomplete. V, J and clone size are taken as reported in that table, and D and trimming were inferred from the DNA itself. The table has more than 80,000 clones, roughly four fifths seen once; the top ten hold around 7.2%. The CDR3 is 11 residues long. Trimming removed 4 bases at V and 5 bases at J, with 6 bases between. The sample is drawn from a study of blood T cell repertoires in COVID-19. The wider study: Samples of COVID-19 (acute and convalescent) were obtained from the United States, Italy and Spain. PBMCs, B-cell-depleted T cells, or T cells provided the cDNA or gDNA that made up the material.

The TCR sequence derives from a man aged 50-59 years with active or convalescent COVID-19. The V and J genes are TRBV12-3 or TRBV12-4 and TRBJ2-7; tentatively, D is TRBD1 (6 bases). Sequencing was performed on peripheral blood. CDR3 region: CASSYRDEQYF. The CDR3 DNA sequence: TGTGCCAGCAGTTACAGGGACGAGCAGTACTTC.